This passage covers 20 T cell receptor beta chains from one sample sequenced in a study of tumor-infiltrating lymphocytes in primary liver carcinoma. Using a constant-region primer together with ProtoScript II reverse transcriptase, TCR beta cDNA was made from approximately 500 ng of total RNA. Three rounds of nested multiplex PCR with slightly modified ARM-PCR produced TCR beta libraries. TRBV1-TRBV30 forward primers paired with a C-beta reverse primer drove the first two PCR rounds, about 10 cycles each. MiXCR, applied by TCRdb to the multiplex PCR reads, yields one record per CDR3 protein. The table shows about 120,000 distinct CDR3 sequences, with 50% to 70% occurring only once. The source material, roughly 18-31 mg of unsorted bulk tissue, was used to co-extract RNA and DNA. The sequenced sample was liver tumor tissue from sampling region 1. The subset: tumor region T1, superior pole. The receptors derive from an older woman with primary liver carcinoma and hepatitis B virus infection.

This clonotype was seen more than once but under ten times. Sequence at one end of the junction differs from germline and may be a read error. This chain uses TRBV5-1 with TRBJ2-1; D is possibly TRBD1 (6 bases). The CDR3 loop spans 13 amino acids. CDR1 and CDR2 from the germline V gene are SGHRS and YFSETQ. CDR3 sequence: CASSLDSYNEQFF. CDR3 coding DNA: TGTGCCAGCAGTTTGGACAGTTACAATGAGCAGTTCTTC.

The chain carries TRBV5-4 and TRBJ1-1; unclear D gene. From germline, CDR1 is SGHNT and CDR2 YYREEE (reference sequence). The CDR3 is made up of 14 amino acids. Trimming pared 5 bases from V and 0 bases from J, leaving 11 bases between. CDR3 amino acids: CASRLRYLNTEAFF. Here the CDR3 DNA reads TGTGCCAGCAGGTTGAGGTACCTGAACACTGAAGCTTTCTTT.

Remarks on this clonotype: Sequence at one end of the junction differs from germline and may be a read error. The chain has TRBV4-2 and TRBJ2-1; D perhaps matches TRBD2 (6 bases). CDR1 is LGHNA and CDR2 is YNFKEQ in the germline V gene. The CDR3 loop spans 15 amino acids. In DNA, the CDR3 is TGCGCCAGCAGCCAAGATAGCGGAGCCTACAATGAGCAGTTCTTC. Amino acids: CASSQDSGAYNEQFF.

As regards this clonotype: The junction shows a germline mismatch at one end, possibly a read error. The CDR3 DNA reads TGTACCAGCAGCTTAGGGGCTAGTTTGGCCGCAGGTACGCAGTATTTT. It is translated as CTSSLGASLAAGTQYF. This chain links TRBV11-3 with TRBJ2-3; possibly TRBD1 for D (5 bases). Germline V gives CDR1 SGHNT, CDR2 YENEEA. The length of the CDR3 is 16 residues. Variable domain in full (rest from reference TRBV11-3 and TRBJ2-3): EAGVVQSPRYKIIEKKQPVAFWCNPISGHNTLYWYLQNLGQGPELLIRYENEEAVDDSQLPKDRFSAERLKGVDSTLKIQPAELGDSAVYLCTSSLGASLAAGTQYFGPGTRLTVL.

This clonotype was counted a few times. DNA for the CDR3: TGTGCCAGCAGTTCAGAGGGCGGCTTCGAGCAGTACTTC. As protein: CASSSEGGFEQYF. V gene TRBV11-2 combines with J gene TRBJ2-7; a possible D gene is TRBD2 (5 bases). Germline V gives CDR1 SGHAT, CDR2 FQNNGV. This CDR3 comprises 13 residues. With 6 bases removed from V and 6 bases from J, the gap between germline ends came to 15 bases.

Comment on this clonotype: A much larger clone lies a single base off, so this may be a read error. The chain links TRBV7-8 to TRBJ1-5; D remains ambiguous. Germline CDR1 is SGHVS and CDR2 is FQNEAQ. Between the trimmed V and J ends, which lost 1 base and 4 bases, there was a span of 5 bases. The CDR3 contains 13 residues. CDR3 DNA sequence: TGTGCCAGCAGCTTAGAGGCTAATCAGCCCCAGCATTTT. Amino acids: CASSLEANQPQHF.

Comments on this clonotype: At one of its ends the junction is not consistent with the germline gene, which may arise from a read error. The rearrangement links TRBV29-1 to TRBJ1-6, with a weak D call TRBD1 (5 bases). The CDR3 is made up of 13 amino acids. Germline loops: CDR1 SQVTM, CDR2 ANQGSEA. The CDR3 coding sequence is TGCAGCACCGGACATGGTGGGAATTCACTCCTCCACTTT. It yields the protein CSTGHGGNSLLHF.

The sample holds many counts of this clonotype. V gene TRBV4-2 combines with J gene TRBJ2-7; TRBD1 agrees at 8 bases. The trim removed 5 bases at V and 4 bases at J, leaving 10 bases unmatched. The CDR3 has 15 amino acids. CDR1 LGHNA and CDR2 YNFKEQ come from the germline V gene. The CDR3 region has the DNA TGTGCCAGCAGCGCCAGACAGGGGAAGGGGTACGAGCAGTACTTC. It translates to CASSARQGKGYEQYF.

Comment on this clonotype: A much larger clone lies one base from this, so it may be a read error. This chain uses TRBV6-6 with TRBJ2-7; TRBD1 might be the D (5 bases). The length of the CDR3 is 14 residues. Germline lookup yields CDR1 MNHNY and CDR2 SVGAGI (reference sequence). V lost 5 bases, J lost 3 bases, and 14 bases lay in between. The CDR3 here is CASSSKQVNYEQYF. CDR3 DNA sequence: TGTGCCAGCAGTAGCAAACAGGTGAACTACGAGCAGTACTTC.

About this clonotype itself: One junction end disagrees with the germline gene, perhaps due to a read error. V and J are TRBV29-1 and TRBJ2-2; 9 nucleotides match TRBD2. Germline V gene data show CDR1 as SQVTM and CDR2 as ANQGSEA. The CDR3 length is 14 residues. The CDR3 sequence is CSVEGTSRIGDLFF. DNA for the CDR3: TGCAGTGTTGAAGGGACTAGCCGGATCGGGGACCTGTTTTTT.

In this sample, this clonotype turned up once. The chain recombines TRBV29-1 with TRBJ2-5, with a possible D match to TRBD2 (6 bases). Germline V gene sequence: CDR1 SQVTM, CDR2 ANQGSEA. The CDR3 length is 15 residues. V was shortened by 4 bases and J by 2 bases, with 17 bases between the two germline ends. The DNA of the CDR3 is TGCAGCGTTGGAGAGGCTACGGGGGAACAAGAGACCCAGTACTTC. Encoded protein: CSVGEATGEQETQYF.

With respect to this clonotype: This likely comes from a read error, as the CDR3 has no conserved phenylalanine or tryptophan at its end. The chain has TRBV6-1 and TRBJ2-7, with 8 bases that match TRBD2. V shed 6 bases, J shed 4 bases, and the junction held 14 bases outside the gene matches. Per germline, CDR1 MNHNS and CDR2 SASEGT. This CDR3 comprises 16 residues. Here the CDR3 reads CASSPARAGVGYEQYL. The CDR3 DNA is TGTGCCAGCAGCCCCGCACGAGCGGGAGTAGGTTACGAGCAGTACTTA.

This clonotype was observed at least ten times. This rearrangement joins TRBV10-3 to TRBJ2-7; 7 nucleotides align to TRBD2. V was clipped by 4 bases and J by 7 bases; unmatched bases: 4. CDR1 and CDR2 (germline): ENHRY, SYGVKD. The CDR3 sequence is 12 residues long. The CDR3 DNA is TGTGCCATCAGTGTCCGGGGAGGGGAGCAGTACTTC. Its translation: CAISVRGGEQYF.

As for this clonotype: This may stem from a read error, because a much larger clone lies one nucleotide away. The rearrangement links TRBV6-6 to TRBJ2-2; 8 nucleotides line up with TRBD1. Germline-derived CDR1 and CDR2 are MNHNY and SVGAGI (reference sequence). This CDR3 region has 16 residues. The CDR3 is CANSYTTGGRAGELFF. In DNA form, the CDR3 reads TGTGCCAACAGTTACACAACAGGGGGTAGAGCCGGGGAGCTGTTTTTT.

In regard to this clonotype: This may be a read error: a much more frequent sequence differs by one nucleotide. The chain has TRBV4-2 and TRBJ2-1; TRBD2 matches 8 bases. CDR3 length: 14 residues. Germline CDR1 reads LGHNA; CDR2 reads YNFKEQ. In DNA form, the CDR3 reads TGTGCCAGCAGCCAAGGGGCGGGAGGCAATGAGCAGTCCTTC. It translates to CASSQGAGGNEQSF.

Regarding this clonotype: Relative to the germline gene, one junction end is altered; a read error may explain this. The CDR3 spells CVSSPDLGNSYEQYF. Written as DNA, the CDR3 is TGTGTCAGCAGTCCTGATCTAGGGAACTCCTACGAGCAGTACTTC. The genes are TRBV6-6 and TRBJ2-7; no clear D gene. Germline V CDR1 and CDR2: MNHNY, SVGAGI (reference sequence). The CDR3 totals 15 residues.

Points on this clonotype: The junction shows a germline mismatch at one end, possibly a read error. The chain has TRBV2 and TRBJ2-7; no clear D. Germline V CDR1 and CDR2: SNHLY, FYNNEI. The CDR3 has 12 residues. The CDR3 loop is CASILSSYEQCF. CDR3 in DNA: TGTGCCAGCATTTTAAGCTCTTACGAGCAGTGCTTC.

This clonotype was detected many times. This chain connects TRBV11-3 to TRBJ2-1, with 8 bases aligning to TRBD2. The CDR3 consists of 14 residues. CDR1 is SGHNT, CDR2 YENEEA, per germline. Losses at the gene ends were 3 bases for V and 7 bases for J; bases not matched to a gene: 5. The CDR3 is CASSLSGRGNEQFF. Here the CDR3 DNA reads TGTGCCAGCAGCTTGAGCGGGAGAGGGAATGAGCAGTTCTTC.

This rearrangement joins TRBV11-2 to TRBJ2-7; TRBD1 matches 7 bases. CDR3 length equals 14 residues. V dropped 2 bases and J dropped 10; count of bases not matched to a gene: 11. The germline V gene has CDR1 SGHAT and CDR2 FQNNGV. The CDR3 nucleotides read TGTGCCAGCAGCTTAATCGGGACAGAGCTAGGTCAGTACTTC. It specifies CASSLIGTELGQYF.

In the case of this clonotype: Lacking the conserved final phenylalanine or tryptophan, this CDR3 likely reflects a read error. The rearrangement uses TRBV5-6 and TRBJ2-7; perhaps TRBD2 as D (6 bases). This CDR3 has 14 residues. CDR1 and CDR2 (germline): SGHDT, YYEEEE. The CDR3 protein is CAGSPSGYRGEQYL. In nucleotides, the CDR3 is TGTGCCGGCAGCCCTTCAGGGTATCGGGGGGAGCAGTACCTC.